This TCR beta chain was identified in a study of tumor-infiltrating lymphocytes in oesophageal squamous cell carcinoma. CDR3 length: 13 amino acids. In TCRdb, the PCR reads were re-called with MiXCR into one record per CDR3 protein. This table holds approximately 12,000 distinct CDR3 sequences, roughly 46% found once. In regard to this clonotype: A read error may produce the germline difference seen at one junction end.

Sequences were obtained from normal esophageal tissue next to the tumor. The receptor's source is a male donor with esophageal squamous cell carcinoma. V gene TRBV12-3 or TRBV12-4 combines with J gene TRBJ2-3; D not certain. The CDR3 coding sequence is TGTGCCAGCAGTTTCCGGAACGTCGAGACCCGGTACTTC. Protein sequence: CASSFRNVETRYF.